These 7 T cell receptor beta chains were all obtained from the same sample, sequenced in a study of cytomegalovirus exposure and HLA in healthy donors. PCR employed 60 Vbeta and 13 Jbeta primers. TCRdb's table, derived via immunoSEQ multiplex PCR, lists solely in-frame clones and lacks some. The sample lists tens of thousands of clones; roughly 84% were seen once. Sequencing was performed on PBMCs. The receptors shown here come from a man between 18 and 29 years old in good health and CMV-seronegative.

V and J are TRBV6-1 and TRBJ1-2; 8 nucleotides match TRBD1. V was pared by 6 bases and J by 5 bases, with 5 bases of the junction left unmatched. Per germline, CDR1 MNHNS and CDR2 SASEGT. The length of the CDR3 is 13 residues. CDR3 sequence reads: CASSQQGGYGYTF. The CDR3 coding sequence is TGTGCCAGCAGCCAACAGGGGGGATATGGCTACACCTTC.

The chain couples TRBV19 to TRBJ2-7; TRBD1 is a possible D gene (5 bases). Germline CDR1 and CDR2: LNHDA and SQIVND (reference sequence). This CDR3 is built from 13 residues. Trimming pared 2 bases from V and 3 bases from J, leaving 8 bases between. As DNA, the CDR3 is TGTGCCAGTAGTATACCAGGGAACTACGAGCAGTACTTC. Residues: CASSIPGNYEQYF.

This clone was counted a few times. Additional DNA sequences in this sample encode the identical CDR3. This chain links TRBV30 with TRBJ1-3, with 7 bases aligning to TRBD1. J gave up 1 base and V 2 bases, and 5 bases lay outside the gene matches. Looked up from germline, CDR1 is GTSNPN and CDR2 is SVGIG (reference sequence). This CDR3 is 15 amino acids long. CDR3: CAWSRDSGSGNTIYF. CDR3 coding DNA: TGTGCCTGGAGTCGGGACAGTGGGTCTGGAAACACCATATATTTT. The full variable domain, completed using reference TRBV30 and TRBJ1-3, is SQTIHQWPATLVQPVGSPLSLECTVEGTSNPNLYWYRQAAGRGLQLLFYSVGIGQISSEVPQNLSASRPQDRQFILSSKKLLLSDSGFYLCAWSRDSGSGNTIYFGEGSWLTVV.

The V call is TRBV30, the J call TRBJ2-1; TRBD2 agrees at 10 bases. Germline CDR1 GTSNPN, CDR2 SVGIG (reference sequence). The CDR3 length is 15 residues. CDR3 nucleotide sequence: TGTGCTATGGGTCTGGGGCTAGCGGGAGTCAATGAGCAGTTCTTC. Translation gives CAMGLGLAGVNEQFF.

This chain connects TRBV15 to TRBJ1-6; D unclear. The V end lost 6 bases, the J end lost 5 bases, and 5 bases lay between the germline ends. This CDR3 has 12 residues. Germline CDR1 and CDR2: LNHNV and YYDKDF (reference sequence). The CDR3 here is CATSGHNSPLHF. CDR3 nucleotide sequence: TGTGCCACCAGTGGCCATAATTCACCCCTCCACTTT.

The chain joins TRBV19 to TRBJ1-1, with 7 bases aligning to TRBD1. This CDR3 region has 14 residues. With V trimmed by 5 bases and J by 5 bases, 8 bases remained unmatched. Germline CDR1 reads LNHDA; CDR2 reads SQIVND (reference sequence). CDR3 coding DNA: TGTGCCAGTAGTCGACAGGGAGTTGGGACTGAAGCTTTCTTT. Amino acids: CASSRQGVGTEAFF.

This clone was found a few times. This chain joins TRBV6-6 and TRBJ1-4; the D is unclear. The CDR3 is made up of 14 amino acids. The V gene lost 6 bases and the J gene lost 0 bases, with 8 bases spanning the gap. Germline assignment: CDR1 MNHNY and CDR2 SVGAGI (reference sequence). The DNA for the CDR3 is TGTGCCAGCAGCTCAGTTGCAACTAATGAAAAACTGTTTTTT. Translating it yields CASSSVATNEKLFF.